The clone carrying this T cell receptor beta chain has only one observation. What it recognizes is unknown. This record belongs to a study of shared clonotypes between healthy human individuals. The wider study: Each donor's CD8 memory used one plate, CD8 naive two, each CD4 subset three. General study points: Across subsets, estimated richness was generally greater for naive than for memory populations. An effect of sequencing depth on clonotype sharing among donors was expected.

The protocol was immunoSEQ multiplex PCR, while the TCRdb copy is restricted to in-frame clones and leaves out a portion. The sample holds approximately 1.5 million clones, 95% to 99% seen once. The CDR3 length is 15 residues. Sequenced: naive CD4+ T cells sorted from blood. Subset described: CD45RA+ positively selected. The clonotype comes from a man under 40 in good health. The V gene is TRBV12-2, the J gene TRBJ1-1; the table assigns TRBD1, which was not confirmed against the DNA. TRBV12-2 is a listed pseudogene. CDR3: CASRWRDREITEAFF. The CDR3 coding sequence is TGTGCAAGTCGCTGGCGGGACAGGGAGATCACTGAAGCTTTCTTT.